The 26 T cell receptor beta chains in this list originate from one sample, sequenced in a study of T cell repertoires in cytomegalovirus infection. TCRdb reprocessed the reads via MiXCR and lists one record per CDR3 protein. The repertoire holds roughly 630,000 distinct CDR3 sequences, about 24% seen once, with 8% in the top ten. Sequenced: CD8+ T cells from PBMCs. The receptors derive from a human donor in good health (CMV status not recorded). Some clones in this sample may be carry-over from other donors' samples.

In its sample, this clonotype was seen a few times. The chain carries TRBV20-1 and TRBJ1-2; 7 nucleotides match TRBD1. CDR3 length: 13 amino acids. The germline CDR1 and CDR2 sequences are DFQATT and SNEGSKA (reference sequence). Trimming cost V 1 base and J 2 bases; bases outside gene matches: 1. The DNA of the CDR3 is TGCAGTGCTAGAGCGACAGGGAACTATGGCTACACCTTC. This gives the protein CSARATGNYGYTF.

V gene TRBV10-3 combines with J gene TRBJ2-1; perhaps TRBD1 as D (5 bases). V was trimmed by 1 base and J by 5 bases, leaving 15 bases between them. Germline CDR1 reads ENHRY; CDR2 reads SYGVKD. CDR3 length: 16 amino acids. CDR3 amino acids: CAISEYRQTDNNEQFF. CDR3 in DNA: TGTGCCATCAGTGAGTACCGACAGACCGATAACAATGAGCAGTTCTTC.

The chain is built from TRBV7-9 and TRBJ1-1; 9 bases match TRBD1. Trimming cost V 4 bases and J 7 bases; bases outside gene matches: 10. In germline, CDR1 is SEHNR, CDR2 FQNEAQ (reference sequence). The CDR3 is 15 residues long. In DNA, the CDR3 is TGTGCCAGCAGCTCATCCGGGACAGGGAAGGGTGAAGCTTTCTTT. Protein sequence: CASSSSGTGKGEAFF. Using reference TRBV7-9 and TRBJ1-1 for the parts outside the CDR3, the full variable domain is DTGVSQNPRHKITKRGQNVTFRCDPISEHNRLYWYRQTLGQGPEFLTYFQNEAQLEKSRLLSDRFSAERPKGSFSTLEIQRTEQGDSAMYLCASSSSGTGKGEAFFGQGTRLTVV.

In its sample, this clonotype was seen a few times. This rearrangement joins TRBV6-1 to TRBJ2-1; D is unclear. Germline CDR1 reads MNHNS; CDR2 reads SASEGT. The CDR3 totals 16 residues. The ends were cut back, 1 base at V and 2 bases at J, with 12 bases in the middle. In DNA, the CDR3 is TGTGCCAGCAGTGAAGGGGATCGGATCCCCTACAATGAGCAGTTCTTC. Residues: CASSEGDRIPYNEQFF.

At least ten counts were recorded for this clonotype. The chain carries TRBV7-8 and TRBJ2-3, with 14 bases identical to TRBD2. The CDR3 spans 19 residues. Per germline, CDR1 SGHVS and CDR2 FQNEAQ. V lost 1 base and J lost 0; bases outside the gene matches: 6. The CDR3 here is CASSLVGTSGGPSTDTQYF. CDR3 nucleotide sequence: TGTGCCAGCAGCTTAGTGGGGACTAGCGGGGGACCTAGCACAGATACGCAGTATTTT. Using reference TRBV7-8 and TRBJ2-3 for the parts outside the CDR3, the full variable domain is GAGVSQSPRYKVAKRGQDVALRCDPISGHVSLFWYQQALGQGPEFLTYFQNEAQLDKSGLPSDRFFAERPEGSVSTLKIQRTQQEDSAVYLCASSLVGTSGGPSTDTQYFGPGTRLTVL.

The chain links TRBV7-9 to TRBJ2-3, with a tentative D call TRBD2 (5 bases). Germline values: CDR1 SEHNR, CDR2 FQNEAQ (reference sequence). The CDR3 is 15 residues long. Trimming took 5 bases from V and 3 from J, leaving 15 bases between them. The CDR3 sequence: CASSPREGETDTQYF. CDR3 sequence (DNA): TGTGCCAGCAGCCCACGTGAGGGCGAAACAGATACGCAGTATTTT.

At least ten counts were recorded for this clonotype. This sequence joins TRBV7-8 and TRBJ2-7, with D possibly matching TRBD1 (5 bases). The CDR3 extends over 14 amino acids. Trimming removed 0 bases from V and 3 bases from J, with 9 bases in between. Germline V gene sequence: CDR1 SGHVS, CDR2 FQNEAQ. CDR3 nucleotides: TGTGCCAGCAGCTTAGCTGCAGGGAACTACGAGCAGTACGTC. It translates to CASSLAAGNYEQYV.

This clonotype was detected a few times. The genes are TRBV7-9 and TRBJ1-4; D uncertain. This CDR3 is built from 11 residues. Germline lookup yields CDR1 SEHNR and CDR2 FQNEAQ (reference sequence). Between the trimmed V and J ends, which lost 5 bases and 8 bases, there was a span of 6 bases. The chain's CDR3 is CASSTQEKLFF. CDR3 bases: TGTGCCAGCAGCACTCAAGAAAAACTGTTTTTT. The full variable domain, rest sourced from reference TRBV7-9 and TRBJ1-4, is DTGVSQNPRHKITKRGQNVTFRCDPISEHNRLYWYRQTLGQGPEFLTYFQNEAQLEKSRLLSDRFSAERPKGSFSTLEIQRTEQGDSAMYLCASSTQEKLFFGSGTQLSVL.

Only a few counts were recorded for this clonotype. The rearrangement uses TRBV29-1 and TRBJ1-2, with D uncertain. The CDR3 length is 14 residues. V was shortened by 0 bases and J by 1 base, with 9 bases between the two germline ends. Per the germline V gene, CDR1 is SQVTM and CDR2 is ANQGSEA. In nucleotides, the CDR3 is TGCAGCGTTGAAGAGCCGGACCTTAACTATGGCTACACCTTC. Amino acids: CSVEEPDLNYGYTF.

In this sample, this clonotype turned up many times. V usage is TRBV28 and J usage is TRBJ2-7, with D unclear. In germline, CDR1 is MDHEN, CDR2 SYDVKM. Trimming pared 4 bases from V and 2 bases from J, leaving 12 bases between. This CDR3 comprises 14 residues. DNA of the CDR3: TGTGCCAGCAGTTCTCCATTGACCCCCTACGAGCAGTACGTC. It yields the protein CASSSPLTPYEQYV.

The chain is built from TRBV24-1 and TRBJ2-3, with D uncertain. CDR3 length: 16 residues. Germline V gives CDR1 KGHDR, CDR2 SFDVKD. V gave up 8 bases and J gave up 1 base, with 18 bases separating them. CDR3 protein: CATIHLGRPGTDTQYF. In nucleotides, the CDR3 is TGTGCCACCATTCACCTTGGGCGACCTGGCACAGATACGCAGTATTTT.

The rearrangement links TRBV29-1 to TRBJ2-1; 7 nucleotides match TRBD1. Germline assignment: CDR1 SQVTM and CDR2 ANQGSEA. With 2 bases clipped from V and 5 bases from J, the junction kept 6 bases outside the gene matches. The CDR3 runs to 14 residues. CDR3 nucleotide sequence: TGCAGCGTTGAAAGGCAGGGGGTCAACAATGAGCAGTTCTTC. This codes for CSVERQGVNNEQFF.

This chain joins TRBV7-9 and TRBJ1-3; D is ambiguous. This CDR3 is built from 11 residues. Trimming cost V 7 bases and J 5 bases, with 6 bases left between them. CDR1 is SEHNR and CDR2 is FQNEAQ in the germline V gene (reference sequence). In nucleotides, the CDR3 is TGTGCCAGCATCCGGAGAAACACCATATATTTT. Residues: CASIRRNTIYF.

The genes are TRBV28 and TRBJ2-7, with 9 bases lining up with TRBD1. This CDR3 contains 14 residues. CDR1 and CDR2 from the germline V gene are MDHEN and SYDVKM. V shed 2 bases and J 2 bases; nucleotides not matched to a gene: 1. In DNA form, the CDR3 reads TGTGCCAGCAGTTTAAGGACAGGGGCCTACGAGCAGTACGTC. This sequence encodes CASSLRTGAYEQYV.

The genes are TRBV28 and TRBJ1-1, with D possibly being TRBD1 (5 bases). There are 15 residues in the CDR3. Germline-derived CDR1 and CDR2 are MDHEN and SYDVKM. V dropped 7 bases and J dropped 8 bases, with 23 bases sitting between them. The CDR3 coding sequence is TGTGCCAGCACGGGGGGTATTCGCGGACAACGAGAAGCTTTCTTT. Protein sequence: CASTGGIRGQREAFF.

The CDR3 DNA is TGTGCCAGCAGTTACACGGTGAGCTCCTACGAGCAGTACGTC. It yields the protein CASSYTVSSYEQYV. V is TRBV6-6 and J is TRBJ2-7, with unresolved D. This CDR3 is 14 amino acids long. The germline V and J ends were trimmed by 2 bases and 0 bases, with 8 bases remaining between them. Per germline, CDR1 MNHNY and CDR2 SVGAGI (reference sequence).

This clonotype was detected only a few times. The chain recombines TRBV6-1 with TRBJ2-5; D unclear. Trimming left V 5 bases short and J 5 bases short, with 12 bases between. CDR3 length: 13 residues. Germline lookup yields CDR1 MNHNS and CDR2 SASEGT. The CDR3 DNA is TGTGCCAGCAGTTCTGGGGTAGGGGAGACCCAGTACTTC. Protein: CASSSGVGETQYF.

This chain joins TRBV19 and TRBJ1-5; D remains ambiguous. V lost 1 base and J 0 bases, leaving 7 bases between the germline ends. This CDR3 comprises 15 residues. Germline CDR1 reads LNHDA; CDR2 reads SQIVND (reference sequence). The DNA of the CDR3 is TGTGCCAGTAGTATAGGCGCATATAGCAATCAGCCCCAGCATTTT. Its translation is CASSIGAYSNQPQHF.

This clonotype came up many times. The rearrangement links TRBV7-8 to TRBJ1-5, with D uncertain. This CDR3 has 13 residues. The ends were cut back, 4 bases at V and 4 bases at J, with 8 bases in the middle. Germline V gene lookup returns CDR1 SGHVS and CDR2 FQNEAQ. This chain's CDR3 is CASSSDGNQPQHF. The CDR3 bases are TGTGCCAGCAGCTCCGACGGGAATCAGCCCCAGCATTTT.

This clonotype has at least ten counts. Written as DNA, the CDR3 is TGTGCCAGCAGGTGGCCGGGACAGGGAACTGATGAAGCTTTCTTT. Its protein product is CASRWPGQGTDEAFF. The V and J genes are TRBV28 and TRBJ1-1; 9 bases align to TRBD1. After removal of 6 bases from V and 7 bases from J, the junction contained 12 bases not matched to a gene. The CDR3 contains 15 residues. Germline V gene data show CDR1 as MDHEN and CDR2 as SYDVKM.

This clonotype has ten or more counts. The V and J genes are TRBV7-9 and TRBJ2-1, with 10 nucleotides matching TRBD1. This CDR3 has 18 amino acids. Germline V lookup: CDR1 SEHNR, CDR2 FQNEAQ (reference sequence). The junction had 17 bases not matched to a gene; V was cut back by 4 bases and J by 8 bases. The CDR3 is CASSSPKGRQGAIYEQFF. DNA for the CDR3: TGTGCCAGCAGCTCGCCTAAGGGTAGACAGGGGGCGATCTATGAGCAGTTCTTC. Full variable domain (rest looked up from reference TRBV7-9 and TRBJ2-1): DTGVSQNPRHKITKRGQNVTFRCDPISEHNRLYWYRQTLGQGPEFLTYFQNEAQLEKSRLLSDRFSAERPKGSFSTLEIQRTEQGDSAMYLCASSSPKGRQGAIYEQFFGPGTRLTVL.

The table lists this clonotype with a few counts. CDR3 in amino acids: CASRLTGDNEKLFF. The CDR3 nucleotides are TGTGCCAGCAGGTTGACAGGGGATAATGAAAAACTGTTTTTT. This chain connects TRBV14 to TRBJ1-4, with TRBD1 identical over 8 bases. Looked up from germline, CDR1 is SGHDN and CDR2 is FVKESK. CDR3 size: 14 residues. The trim removed 6 bases at V and 4 bases at J, leaving 4 bases unmatched. Full variable domain (outside the CDR3, taken from reference TRBV14 and TRBJ1-4): EAGVTQFPSHSVIEKGQTVTLRCDPISGHDNLYWYRRVMGKEIKFLLHFVKESKQDESGMPNNRFLAERTGGTYSTLKVQPAELEDSGVYFCASRLTGDNEKLFFGSGTQLSVL.

In its sample, this clonotype was seen many times. V and J are TRBV7-8 and TRBJ2-5; 13 positions match TRBD2. This CDR3 has 17 amino acids. The germline V gene encodes CDR1 SGHVS and CDR2 FQNEAQ. V was pared by 4 bases and J by 1 base, with 6 bases of the junction left unmatched. CDR3 loop: CASSYGLAGVSQETQYF. DNA for the CDR3: TGTGCCAGCAGCTACGGACTAGCGGGGGTTTCCCAAGAGACCCAGTACTTC. Drawing the rest from reference TRBV7-8 and TRBJ2-5, the complete variable domain is GAGVSQSPRYKVAKRGQDVALRCDPISGHVSLFWYQQALGQGPEFLTYFQNEAQLDKSGLPSDRFFAERPEGSVSTLKIQRTQQEDSAVYLCASSYGLAGVSQETQYFGPGTRLLVL.

The V gene is TRBV6-2 or TRBV6-3, the J gene TRBJ2-2, with D possibly TRBD1 on 5 matching bases. Per the germline V gene, CDR1 is MNHEY and CDR2 is SVGEGT. CDR3 length equals 20 residues. The V end was cut by 2 bases, the J end by 3 bases, with 25 bases between. The DNA of the CDR3 is TGTGCCAGCAGTTACATTCTCAGGATCCGACAGTCATCGGACACCGGGGAGCTGTTTTTT. Amino acids: CASSYILRIRQSSDTGELFF.

The table lists this clonotype with a few counts. The chain combines TRBV20-1 with TRBJ1-3, with D unresolved. With 6 bases removed from V and 13 bases from J, the gap between germline ends came to 22 bases. The CDR3 totals 13 residues. The germline V gene encodes CDR1 DFQATT and CDR2 SNEGSKA (reference sequence). The chain's CDR3 is CSAKDVAAPFIYF. The DNA for the CDR3 is TGCAGTGCCAAGGACGTCGCTGCTCCGTTTATATATTTT.

The chain links TRBV12-3 or TRBV12-4 to TRBJ1-1; no clear D. Trimming left V 6 bases short and J 4 bases short, with 9 bases between. The CDR3 is 12 amino acids. Here the CDR3 DNA reads TGTGCCAGCAGCCCCTGGACCACTGAAGCTTTCTTT. Its translation is CASSPWTTEAFF.